This T cell receptor (beta chain) was recovered during a study of response to subunit inactivated influenza vaccine. General study findings and limits: Authors suggested each seasonal influenza vaccination recruits few new T cells.

TCRdb re-called the RT-PCR reads with MiXCR, one entry per CDR3 protein. Of roughly 780,000 distinct CDR3 sequences in the sample, roughly 18% were seen once. This clonotype was seen at least ten times. The antigen is unknown. V lost 1 base and J lost 10, with 15 bases in between. The length of the CDR3 is 14 residues. Germline assignment: CDR1 SGHRS and CDR2 YFSETQ. The chain joins TRBV5-1 to TRBJ2-1; D unclear. The source was PBMCs from blood, collected 5 to 6 days after vaccination. The receptor comes from a middle-aged man who received an inactivated influenza vaccine. The DNA for the CDR3 is TGCGCCAGCAGCTTGTCGTTCACAGCCGTAGAGCAGTTCTTC. Translated, it gives CASSLSFTAVEQFF.